The 14 T cell receptor beta chains below were found in one sample sequenced in a study of blood T cell repertoires in COVID-19. TCRdb's copy holds only in-frame clones and misses some; the assay was immunoSEQ multiplex PCR. Here the sample spans some 390,000 clones, around 91% being singletons. The sample comprised peripheral blood. The receptors shown here come from a woman aged 40 to 50 with COVID-19, enrolled during active disease.

This clone has only a few counts. The chain is built from TRBV3-1 (or the pseudogene TRBV3-2) and TRBJ2-7, with a weak D call TRBD2 (7 bases). Deletions cut 6 bases from V and 9 bases from J, with 21 bases between. CDR3 size: 14 residues. The V gene's germline CDR1 is LGHDT and CDR2 YNNKEL (reference sequence). The CDR3 region is CASREQGGGRGQYF. Written as DNA, the CDR3 is TGTGCCAGCAGAGAACAAGGGGGGGGCCGAGGGCAGTACTTC.

The rearrangement uses TRBV6-2 or TRBV6-3 and TRBJ2-5; 10 positions match TRBD2. The length of the CDR3 is 16 residues. V dropped 6 bases and J dropped 5; count of bases not matched to a gene: 12. Germline V gene lookup returns CDR1 MNHEY and CDR2 SVGEGT. The DNA of the CDR3 is TGTGCCAGCAGCCGACTAGCGGGTTTTAAATGGGAGACCCAGTACTTC. Translating gives CASSRLAGFKWETQYF.

The V and J genes are TRBV18 and TRBJ2-7; TRBD2 is a possible D gene (6 bases). V was trimmed by 0 bases and J by 5 bases, leaving 11 bases between them. CDR3 size: 14 residues. The germline CDR1 and CDR2 sequences are KGHSH and LQKENI. CDR3 protein: CASSPPGRSHEQYF. For the CDR3, the DNA is TGTGCCAGCTCACCACCGGGGAGGTCTCACGAGCAGTACTTC.

This chain connects TRBV10-3 to TRBJ1-5; TRBD1 matches 7 bases. CDR1 and CDR2 (germline): ENHRY, SYGVKD. The CDR3 covers 16 residues. The V segment lost 0 bases and the J segment 3 bases; nucleotides outside the gene matches: 5. The CDR3 is CAISESTGIDNQPQHF. Here the CDR3 DNA reads TGTGCCATCAGTGAGTCGACAGGGATCGACAATCAGCCCCAGCATTTT.

This clone occurred once. The CDR3 DNA follows: TGTGCCAGCAGCAAAGTCCAAGGCTACACCTTC. Translation gives CASSKVQGYTF. This chain uses TRBV21-1 with TRBJ1-2; TRBD1 reflects the table's D call only, with no check against the DNA. TRBV21-1 has pseudogene status. The CDR3 length is 11 residues.

This clone was observed a handful of times. V gene TRBV2 combines with J gene TRBJ1-1; tentatively, D is TRBD1 (6 bases). Germline V gives CDR1 SNHLY, CDR2 FYNNEI. The CDR3 runs to 15 residues. V lost 5 bases and J 4 bases, leaving 17 bases between the germline ends. The CDR3 region has the DNA TGTGCCAGCAGTAGCGAGCAGGGGCAGGCCACTGAAGCTTTCTTT. Translated, it gives CASSSEQGQATEAFF.

The rearrangement uses TRBV7-2 and TRBJ2-7; D unresolved. V gave up 1 base and J gave up 5 bases, with 15 bases separating them. Germline assignment: CDR1 SGHTA and CDR2 FQGNSA. This CDR3 contains 15 residues. The CDR3, as DNA: TGTGCCAGCAGCTTAGGACCCCCAACCAGGAACGAGCAGTACTTC. It yields the protein CASSLGPPTRNEQYF.

The V gene is TRBV27, the J gene TRBJ2-1; 8 positions agree with TRBD2. The length of the CDR3 is 17 residues. The V gene's germline CDR1 is MNHEY and CDR2 SMNVEV (reference sequence). With V trimmed by 5 bases and J by 0 bases, 9 bases remained unmatched. The CDR3 region is CASSPPGGTSSYNEQFF. DNA for the CDR3: TGTGCCAGCAGTCCGCCTGGCGGGACTAGCTCCTACAATGAGCAGTTCTTC.

The chain has TRBV4-1 and TRBJ1-4; TRBD1 agrees at 10 bases. The CDR3 sequence is 16 residues long. The germline CDR1 and CDR2 sequences are MGHRA and YSYEKL. V lost 0 bases to trimming and J lost 7 bases; unmatched junction nucleotides: 5. CDR3 sequence reads: CASSQEMGQGSEKLFF. The CDR3 coding sequence is TGCGCCAGCAGCCAAGAGATGGGACAGGGGAGTGAAAAACTGTTTTTT.

The V gene is TRBV3-1 (or the pseudogene TRBV3-2), the J gene TRBJ2-1, with D possibly TRBD1 on 7 matching bases. The germline V and J ends were trimmed by 0 bases and 6 bases, with 9 bases remaining between them. CDR1 and CDR2 from the germline V gene are LGHDT and YNNKEL (reference sequence). CDR3 length: 14 amino acids. DNA for the CDR3: TGTGCCAGCAGCCAAGAGGAGGGGGCCAATGAGCAGTTCTTC. The encoded protein is CASSQEEGANEQFF.

V and J are TRBV6-5 and TRBJ1-1; D is ambiguous. The V gene lost 7 bases and the J gene lost 4 bases, with 13 bases spanning the gap. The CDR3 totals 13 residues. The germline gives CDR1 MNHEY, CDR2 SVGAGI. The CDR3 spells CASKHPAGTEAFF. The CDR3 DNA reads TGTGCCAGCAAACACCCCGCGGGCACTGAAGCTTTCTTT.

On this clone itself: At the DNA level, this CDR3 is encoded by other sequences in the same sample as well. This chain links TRBV2 with TRBJ2-7; D is undetermined. The CDR3 is 11 amino acids. Germline assignment: CDR1 SNHLY and CDR2 FYNNEI. With 7 bases removed from V and 3 bases from J, the gap between germline ends came to 7 bases. The CDR3 DNA follows: TGTGCCAGCATGGCAGGCTACGAGCAGTACTTC. It codes for CASMAGYEQYF.

The chain recombines TRBV27 with TRBJ2-7, with TRBD1 identical over 7 bases. The CDR3 spans 17 residues. Looked up from germline, CDR1 is MNHEY and CDR2 is SMNVEV (reference sequence). V lost 1 base, J lost 2 bases, and 11 bases stayed unmatched. Here the CDR3 DNA reads TGTGCCAGCAGTTTATTGTCAATCACGGGACAGACCTACGAGCAGTACTTC. This sequence encodes CASSLLSITGQTYEQYF.

CDR3 in amino acids: CASSQIRQGGYEQYF. DNA for the CDR3: TGTGCCAGCAGTCAAATTCGACAGGGGGGATACGAGCAGTACTTC. The chain recombines TRBV2 with TRBJ2-7, with 9 bases lining up with TRBD1. The trim removed 5 bases at V and 4 bases at J, leaving 9 bases unmatched. The V gene's germline CDR1 is SNHLY and CDR2 FYNNEI. The CDR3 is 15 residues long.